This section outlines one T cell receptor beta chain sequence together with its context. Libraries were prepared by immunoSEQ multiplex PCR; TCRdb keeps only in-frame clonotypes and omits some of them. The repertoire holds over 120,000 clones, with around 90% as singletons. The record originates from a study of blood T cell repertoires in COVID-19. Trimming removed 5 bases at V and 0 bases at J, with 11 bases between. The CDR3 is 15 amino acids. CDR1 and CDR2 from the germline V gene are SGHTA and FQGTGA. Source material: peripheral blood. The receptor was derived from a woman aged 45-65 years with acute or convalescent COVID-19. V gene TRBV7-3 combines with J gene TRBJ2-1; D unresolved. CDR3: CASSLDGFSYNEQFF. DNA for the CDR3: TGTGCCAGCAGCCTAGACGGATTCTCCTACAATGAGCAGTTCTTC. The variable domain in full, with the rest retrieved from reference TRBV7-3 and TRBJ2-1, is GAGVSQTPSNKVTEKGKYVELRCDPISGHTALYWYRQSLGQGPEFLIYFQGTGAADDSGLPNDRFFAVRPEGSVSTLKIQRTERGDSAVYLCASSLDGFSYNEQFFGPGTRLTVL.